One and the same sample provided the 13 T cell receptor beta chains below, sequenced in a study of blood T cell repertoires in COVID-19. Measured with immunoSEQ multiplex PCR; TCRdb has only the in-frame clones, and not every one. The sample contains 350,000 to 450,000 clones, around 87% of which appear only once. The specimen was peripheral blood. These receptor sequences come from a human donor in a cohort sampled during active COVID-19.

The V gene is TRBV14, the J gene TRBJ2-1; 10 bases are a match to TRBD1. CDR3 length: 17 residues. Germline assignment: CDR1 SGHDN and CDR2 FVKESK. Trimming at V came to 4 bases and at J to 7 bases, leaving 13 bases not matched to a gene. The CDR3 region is CASSPDLDRGLRNEQFF. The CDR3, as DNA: TGTGCCAGCAGCCCAGACCTAGACAGGGGGCTTAGGAATGAGCAGTTCTTC.

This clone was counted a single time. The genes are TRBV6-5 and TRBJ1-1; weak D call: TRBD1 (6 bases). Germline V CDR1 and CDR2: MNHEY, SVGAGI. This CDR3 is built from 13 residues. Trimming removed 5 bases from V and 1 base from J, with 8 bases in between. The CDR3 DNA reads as TGTGCCAGCAGTCGGACAGAGAACACTGAAGCTTTCTTT. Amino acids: CASSRTENTEAFF.

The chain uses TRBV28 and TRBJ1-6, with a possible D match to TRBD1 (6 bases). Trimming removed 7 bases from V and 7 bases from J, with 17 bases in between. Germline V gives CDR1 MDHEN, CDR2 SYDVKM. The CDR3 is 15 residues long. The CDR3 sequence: CASTPQGKENSPLHF. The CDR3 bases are TGTGCCAGCACACCCCAGGGGAAGGAGAATTCACCCCTCCACTTT. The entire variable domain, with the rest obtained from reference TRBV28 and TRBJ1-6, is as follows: DVKVTQSSRYLVKRTGEKVFLECVQDMDHENMFWYRQDPGLGLRLIYFSYDVKMKEKGDIPEGYSVSREKKERFSLILESASTNQTSMYLCASTPQGKENSPLHFGNGTRLTVT.

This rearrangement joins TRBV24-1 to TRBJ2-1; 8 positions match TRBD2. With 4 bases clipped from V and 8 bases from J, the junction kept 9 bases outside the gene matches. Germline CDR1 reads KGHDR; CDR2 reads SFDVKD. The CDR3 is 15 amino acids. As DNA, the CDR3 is TGTGCCACCAGTGACCCGGGGGGGGAGGTCTATGAGCAGTTCTTC. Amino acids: CATSDPGGEVYEQFF.

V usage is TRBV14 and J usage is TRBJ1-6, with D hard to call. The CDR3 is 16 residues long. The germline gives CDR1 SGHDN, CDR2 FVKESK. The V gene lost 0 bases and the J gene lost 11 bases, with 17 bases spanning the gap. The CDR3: CASSQERLGRRTPLHF. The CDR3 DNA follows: TGTGCCAGCAGCCAAGAAAGATTAGGACGGAGGACACCCCTCCACTTT.

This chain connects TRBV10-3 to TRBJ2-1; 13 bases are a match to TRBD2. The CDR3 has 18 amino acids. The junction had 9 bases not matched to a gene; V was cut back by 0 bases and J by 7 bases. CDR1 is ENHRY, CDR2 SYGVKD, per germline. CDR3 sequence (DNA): TGTGCCATCAGTGAGTCGAGAGGACTAGCGGGAGCCATAAATGAGCAGTTCTTC. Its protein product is CAISESRGLAGAINEQFF.

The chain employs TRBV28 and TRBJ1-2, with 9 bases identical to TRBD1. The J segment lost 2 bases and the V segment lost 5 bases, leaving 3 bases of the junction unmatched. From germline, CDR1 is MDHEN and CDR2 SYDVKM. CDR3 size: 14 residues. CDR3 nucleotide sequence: TGTGCCAGCAGTACCGGGACAGGGAACTATGGCTACACCTTC. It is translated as CASSTGTGNYGYTF.

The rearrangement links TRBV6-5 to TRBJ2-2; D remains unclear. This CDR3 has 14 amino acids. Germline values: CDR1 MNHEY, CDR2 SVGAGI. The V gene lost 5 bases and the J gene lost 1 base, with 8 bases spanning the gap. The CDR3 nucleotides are TGTGCCAGCAGTAATCGACAGAACACCGGGGAGCTGTTTTTT. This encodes CASSNRQNTGELFF.

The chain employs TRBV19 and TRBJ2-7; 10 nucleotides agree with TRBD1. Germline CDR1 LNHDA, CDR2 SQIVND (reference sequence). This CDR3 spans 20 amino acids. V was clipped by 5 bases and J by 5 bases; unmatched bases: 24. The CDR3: CASSASGTGVLRGASNEQYF. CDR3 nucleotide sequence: TGTGCCAGTAGTGCCTCCGGGACAGGGGTTCTGCGGGGAGCGTCCAACGAGCAGTACTTC.

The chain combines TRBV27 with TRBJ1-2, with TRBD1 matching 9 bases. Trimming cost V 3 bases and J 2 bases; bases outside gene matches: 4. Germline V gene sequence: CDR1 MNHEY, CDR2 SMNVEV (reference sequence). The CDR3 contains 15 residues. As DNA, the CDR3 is TGTGCCAGCAGTTTTGCGGGGACAGGGAACTATGGCTACACCTTC. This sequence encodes CASSFAGTGNYGYTF.

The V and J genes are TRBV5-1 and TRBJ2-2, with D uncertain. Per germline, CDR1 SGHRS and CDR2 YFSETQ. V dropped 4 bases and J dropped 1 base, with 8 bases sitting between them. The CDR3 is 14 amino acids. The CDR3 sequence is CASSPSLNTGELFF. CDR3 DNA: TGCGCCAGCAGCCCCAGTTTGAACACCGGGGAGCTGTTTTTT.

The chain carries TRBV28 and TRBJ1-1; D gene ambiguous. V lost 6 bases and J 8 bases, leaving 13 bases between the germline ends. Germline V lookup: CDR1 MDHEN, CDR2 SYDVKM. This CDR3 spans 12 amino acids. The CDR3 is CASSSIRVEAFF. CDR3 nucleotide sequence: TGTGCCAGCAGCTCCATCCGGGTAGAAGCTTTCTTT.

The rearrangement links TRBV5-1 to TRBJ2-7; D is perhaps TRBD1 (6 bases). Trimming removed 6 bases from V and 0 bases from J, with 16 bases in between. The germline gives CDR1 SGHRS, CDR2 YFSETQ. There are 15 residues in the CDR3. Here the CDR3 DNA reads TGCGCCAGCAACGGTGGGGGCCAGGCCTCCTACGAGCAGTACTTC. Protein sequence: CASNGGGQASYEQYF.